This T cell receptor (beta chain) was sequenced in a study of cytomegalovirus exposure and HLA in healthy donors. Background on the study: For the roughly 370 genotyped donors, roughly 80% fell within the Caucasian-associated ancestry cluster.

The donors, nominally healthy at sampling, likely had unrecorded immune exposures. Study-level points and caveats: As a later analysis showed, a missense DCLRE1C variant was linked to trimming of TCR beta V- and J-genes. Upon later analysis, HLA-associated TCR beta chains proved more clonally expanded than other, equally common chains.

From germline, CDR1 is SGHTA and CDR2 FQGNSA. J gave up 3 bases and V 5 bases, and 6 bases lay outside the gene matches. The CDR3 has 18 residues. This clone has only a few counts. Its antigen is unidentified. Primers for the PCR totalled 60 Vbeta and 13 Jbeta. Profiling relied on immunoSEQ multiplex PCR, and the TCRdb table lists in-frame clones only, not all of them. This sample has about 130,000 clones, with 70% to 85% found just once. V is TRBV7-2 and J is TRBJ2-2; 16 nucleotides match TRBD2. The sequence came from a boy aged 10-17 years in good health and CMV-seronegative. The sequenced sample consisted of PBMCs. The CDR3 loop reads CASSQGLAGGAYTGELFF. CDR3 in DNA: TGTGCCAGCAGCCAGGGACTAGCGGGGGGGGCCTACACCGGGGAGCTGTTTTTT. The full variable domain, with the rest looked up from reference TRBV7-2 and TRBJ2-2, is GAGVSQSPSNKVTEKGKDVELRCDPISGHTALYWYRQSLGQGLEFLIYFQGNSAPDKSGLPSDRFSAERTGGSVSTLTIQRTQQEDSAVYLCASSQGLAGGAYTGELFFGEGSRLTVL.